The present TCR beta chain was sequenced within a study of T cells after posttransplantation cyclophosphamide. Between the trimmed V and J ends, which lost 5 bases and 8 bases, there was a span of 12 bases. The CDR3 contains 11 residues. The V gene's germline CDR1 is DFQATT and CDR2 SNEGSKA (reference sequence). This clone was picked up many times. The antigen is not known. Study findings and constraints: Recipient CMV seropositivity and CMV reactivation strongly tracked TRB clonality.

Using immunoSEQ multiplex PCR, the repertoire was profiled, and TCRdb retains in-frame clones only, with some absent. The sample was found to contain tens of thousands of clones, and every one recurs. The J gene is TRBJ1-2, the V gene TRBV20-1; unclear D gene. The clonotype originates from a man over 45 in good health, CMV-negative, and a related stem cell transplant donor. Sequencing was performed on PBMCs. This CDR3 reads CSASPVSGYTF. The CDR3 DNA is TGCAGTGCTTCCCCAGTTAGCGGCTACACCTTC.